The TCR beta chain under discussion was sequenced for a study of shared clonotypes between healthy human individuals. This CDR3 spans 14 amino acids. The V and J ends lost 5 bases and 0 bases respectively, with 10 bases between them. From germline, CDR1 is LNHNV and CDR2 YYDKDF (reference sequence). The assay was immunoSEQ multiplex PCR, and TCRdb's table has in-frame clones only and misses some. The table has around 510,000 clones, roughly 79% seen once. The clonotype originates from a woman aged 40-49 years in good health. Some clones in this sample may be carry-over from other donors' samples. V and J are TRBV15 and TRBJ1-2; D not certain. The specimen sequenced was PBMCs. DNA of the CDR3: TGTGCCACCAGCTCGGGGATAACTAACTATGGCTACACCTTC. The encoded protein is CATSSGITNYGYTF.